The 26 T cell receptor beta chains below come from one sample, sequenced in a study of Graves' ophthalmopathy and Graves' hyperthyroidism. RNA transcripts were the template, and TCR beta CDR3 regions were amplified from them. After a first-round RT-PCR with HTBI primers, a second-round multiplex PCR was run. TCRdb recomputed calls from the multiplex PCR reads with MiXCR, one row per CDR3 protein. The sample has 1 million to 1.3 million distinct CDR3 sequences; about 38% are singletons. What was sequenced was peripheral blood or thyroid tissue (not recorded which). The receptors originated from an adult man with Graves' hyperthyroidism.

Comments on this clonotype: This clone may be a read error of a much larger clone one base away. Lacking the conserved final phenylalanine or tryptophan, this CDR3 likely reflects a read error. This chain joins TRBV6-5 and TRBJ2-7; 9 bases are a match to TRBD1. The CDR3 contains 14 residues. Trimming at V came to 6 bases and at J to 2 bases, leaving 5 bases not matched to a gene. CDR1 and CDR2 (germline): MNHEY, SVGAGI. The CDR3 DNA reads TGTGCCAGCAGAGCCGGGACAGGGACCTACGAGCAGTACCTC. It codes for CASRAGTGTYEQYL.

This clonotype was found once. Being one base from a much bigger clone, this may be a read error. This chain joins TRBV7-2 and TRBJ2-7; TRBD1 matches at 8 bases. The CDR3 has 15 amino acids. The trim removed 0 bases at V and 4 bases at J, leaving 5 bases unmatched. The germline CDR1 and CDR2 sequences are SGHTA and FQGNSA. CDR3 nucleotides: TGTGCCAGCAGCTTAGCCCCAGGGGGCGAATACGAGCAGTACTTC. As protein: CASSLAPGGEYEQYF. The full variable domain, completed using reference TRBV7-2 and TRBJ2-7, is GAGVSQSPSNKVTEKGKDVELRCDPISGHTALYWYRQSLGQGLEFLIYFQGNSAPDKSGLPSDRFSAERTGGSVSTLTIQRTQQEDSAVYLCASSLAPGGEYEQYFGPGTRLTVT.

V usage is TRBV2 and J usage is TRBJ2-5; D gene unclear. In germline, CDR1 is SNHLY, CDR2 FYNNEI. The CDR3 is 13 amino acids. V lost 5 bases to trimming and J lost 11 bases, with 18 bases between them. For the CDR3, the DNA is TGTGCCAGCAGTCTGCCCGGTGCGGATACGCAGTACTTC. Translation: CASSLPGADTQYF.

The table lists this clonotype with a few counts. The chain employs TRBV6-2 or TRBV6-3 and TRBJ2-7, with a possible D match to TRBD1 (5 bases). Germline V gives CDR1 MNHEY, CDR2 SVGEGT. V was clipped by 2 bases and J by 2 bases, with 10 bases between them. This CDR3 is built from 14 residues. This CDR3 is CASSYEQGPYEQYF. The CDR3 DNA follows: TGTGCCAGCAGTTACGAGCAGGGTCCCTACGAGCAGTACTTC.

CDR3 region: CASSLKLLTQYF. The CDR3 DNA follows: TGTGCCAGCAGCTTAAAATTGTTAACCCAGTACTTC. The rearrangement joins TRBV7-8 to TRBJ2-5; D remains unclear. Germline V lookup: CDR1 SGHVS, CDR2 FQNEAQ. The CDR3 sequence is 12 residues long. V lost 2 bases, J lost 8 bases, and 9 bases lay in between.

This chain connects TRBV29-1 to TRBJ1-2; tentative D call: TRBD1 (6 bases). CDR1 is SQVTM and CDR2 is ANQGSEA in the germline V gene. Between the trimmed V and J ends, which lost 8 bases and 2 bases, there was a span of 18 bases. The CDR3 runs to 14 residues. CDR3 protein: CSNGGGSLNYGYTF. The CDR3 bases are TGCAGCAATGGTGGGGGCAGCTTAAACTATGGCTACACCTTC. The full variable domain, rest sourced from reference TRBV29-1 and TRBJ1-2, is SAVISQKPSRDICQRGTSLTIQCQVDSQVTMMFWYRQQPGQSLTLIATANQGSEATYESGFVIDKFPISRPNLTFSTLTVSNMSPEDSSIYLCSNGGGSLNYGYTFGSGTRLTVV.

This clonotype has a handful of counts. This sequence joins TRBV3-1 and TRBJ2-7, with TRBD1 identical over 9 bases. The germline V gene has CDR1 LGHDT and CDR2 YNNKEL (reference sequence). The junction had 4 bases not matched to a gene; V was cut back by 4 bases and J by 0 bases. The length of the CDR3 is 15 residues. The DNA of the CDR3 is TGTGCCAGCAGCCCAGCACAGGGGGCCTCCTACGAGCAGTACTTC. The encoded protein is CASSPAQGASYEQYF.

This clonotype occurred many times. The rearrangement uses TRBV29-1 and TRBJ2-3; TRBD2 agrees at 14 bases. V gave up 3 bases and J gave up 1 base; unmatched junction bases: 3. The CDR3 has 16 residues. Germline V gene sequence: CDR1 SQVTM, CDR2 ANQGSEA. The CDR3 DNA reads TGCAGCGTTGAGGGACTAGCGGGAGTAGGCACAGATACGCAGTATTTT. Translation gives CSVEGLAGVGTDTQYF.

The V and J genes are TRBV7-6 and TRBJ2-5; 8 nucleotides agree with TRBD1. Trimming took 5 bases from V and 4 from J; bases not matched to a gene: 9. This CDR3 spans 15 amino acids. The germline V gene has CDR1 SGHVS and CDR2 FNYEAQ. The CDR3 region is CASSPGQGFRETQYF. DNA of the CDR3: TGTGCCAGCAGCCCTGGACAGGGCTTTCGAGAGACCCAGTACTTC.

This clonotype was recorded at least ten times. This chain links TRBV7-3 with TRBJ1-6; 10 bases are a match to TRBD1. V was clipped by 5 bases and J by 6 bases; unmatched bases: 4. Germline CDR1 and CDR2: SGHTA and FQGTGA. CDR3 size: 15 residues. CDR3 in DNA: TGTGCCAGCAGCCTACGGGACAGGGGTAATTCACCCCTCCACTTT. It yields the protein CASSLRDRGNSPLHF.

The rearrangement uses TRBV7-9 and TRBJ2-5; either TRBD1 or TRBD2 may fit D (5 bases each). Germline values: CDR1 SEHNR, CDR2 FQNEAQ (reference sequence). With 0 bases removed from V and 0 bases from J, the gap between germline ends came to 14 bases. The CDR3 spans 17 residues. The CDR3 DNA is TGTGCCAGCAGCTTAGCGGGTTTAGGGGAGTACCAAGAGACCCAGTACTTC. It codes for CASSLAGLGEYQETQYF.

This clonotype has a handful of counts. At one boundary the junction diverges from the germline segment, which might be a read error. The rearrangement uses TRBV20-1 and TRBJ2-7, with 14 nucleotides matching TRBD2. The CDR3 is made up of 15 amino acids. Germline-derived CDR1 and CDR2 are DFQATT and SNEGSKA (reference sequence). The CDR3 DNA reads TGCAATGCTAGGGCCGGGACTAGCGGGAGTTGGGAGCAGTACTTC. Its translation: CNARAGTSGSWEQYF.

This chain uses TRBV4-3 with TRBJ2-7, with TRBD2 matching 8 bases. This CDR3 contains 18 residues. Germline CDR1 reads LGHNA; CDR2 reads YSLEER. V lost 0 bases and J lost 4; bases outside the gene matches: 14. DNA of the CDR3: TGCGCCAGCAGCCAAGATGACTGGGCGGGGGGCATTAGGTACGAGCAGTACTTC. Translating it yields CASSQDDWAGGIRYEQYF.

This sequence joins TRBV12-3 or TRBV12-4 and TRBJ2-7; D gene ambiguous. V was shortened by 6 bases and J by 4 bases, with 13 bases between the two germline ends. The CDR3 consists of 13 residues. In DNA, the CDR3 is TGTGCCAGCAGCTTCGACGGAATGTACGAGCAGTACTTC. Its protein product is CASSFDGMYEQYF.

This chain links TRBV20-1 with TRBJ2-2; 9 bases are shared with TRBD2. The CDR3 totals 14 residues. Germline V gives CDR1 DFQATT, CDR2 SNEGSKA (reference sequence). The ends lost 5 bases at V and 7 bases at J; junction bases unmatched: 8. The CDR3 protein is CSAVSGSYGGELFF. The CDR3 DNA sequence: TGCAGTGCTGTTAGCGGGAGTTATGGCGGGGAGCTGTTTTTT.

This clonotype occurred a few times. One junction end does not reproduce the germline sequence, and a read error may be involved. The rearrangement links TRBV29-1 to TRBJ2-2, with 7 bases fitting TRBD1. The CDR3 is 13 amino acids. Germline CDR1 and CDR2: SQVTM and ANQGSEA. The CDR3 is CSIAQGNTGELSW. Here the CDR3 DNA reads TGCAGCATCGCACAGGGGAACACCGGGGAGCTGTCTTGG.

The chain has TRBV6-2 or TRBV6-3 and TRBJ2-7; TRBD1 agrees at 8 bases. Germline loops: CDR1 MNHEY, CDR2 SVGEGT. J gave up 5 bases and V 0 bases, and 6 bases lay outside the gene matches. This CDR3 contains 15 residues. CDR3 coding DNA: TGTGCCAGCAGTTACTCAGGGACAGGACGGAACGAGCAGTACTTC. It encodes CASSYSGTGRNEQYF.

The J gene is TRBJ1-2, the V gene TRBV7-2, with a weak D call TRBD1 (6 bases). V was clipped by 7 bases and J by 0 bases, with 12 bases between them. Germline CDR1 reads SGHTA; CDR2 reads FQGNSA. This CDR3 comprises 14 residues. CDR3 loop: CASNGGGPNYGYTF. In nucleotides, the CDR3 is TGTGCCAGCAATGGTGGGGGCCCTAACTATGGCTACACCTTC.

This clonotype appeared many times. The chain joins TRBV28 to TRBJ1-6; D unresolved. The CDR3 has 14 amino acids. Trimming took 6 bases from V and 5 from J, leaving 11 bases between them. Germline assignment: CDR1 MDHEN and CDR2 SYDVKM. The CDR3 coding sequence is TGTGCCAGCAGGGAGGGCGGGGATAATTCACCCCTCCACTTT. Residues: CASREGGDNSPLHF.

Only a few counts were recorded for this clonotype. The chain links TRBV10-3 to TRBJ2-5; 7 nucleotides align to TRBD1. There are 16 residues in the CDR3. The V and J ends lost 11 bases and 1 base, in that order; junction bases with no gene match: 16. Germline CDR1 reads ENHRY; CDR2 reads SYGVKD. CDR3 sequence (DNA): TGTGCCCCGGAAGAGCGGAGACAGGGTTTCCAAGAGACCCAGTACTTC. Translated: CAPEERRQGFQETQYF.

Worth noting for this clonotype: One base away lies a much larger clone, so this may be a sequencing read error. The CDR3 is CASSPAGIGQPQHF. The CDR3 region has the DNA TGTGCCAGCAGTCCCGCAGGGATAGGCCAGCCCCAGCATTTT. The chain uses TRBV2 and TRBJ1-5; TRBD1 might be the D (5 bases). Germline loops: CDR1 SNHLY, CDR2 FYNNEI. V was cut by 5 bases and J by 7 bases, with 15 bases left in between. The CDR3 is made up of 14 amino acids.

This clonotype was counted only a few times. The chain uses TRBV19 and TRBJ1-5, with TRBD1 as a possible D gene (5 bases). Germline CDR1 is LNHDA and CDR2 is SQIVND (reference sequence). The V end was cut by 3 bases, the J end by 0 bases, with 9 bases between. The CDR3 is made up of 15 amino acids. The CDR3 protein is CASSMAGSSNQPQHF. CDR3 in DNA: TGTGCCAGTAGTATGGCAGGGTCTAGCAATCAGCCCCAGCATTTT.

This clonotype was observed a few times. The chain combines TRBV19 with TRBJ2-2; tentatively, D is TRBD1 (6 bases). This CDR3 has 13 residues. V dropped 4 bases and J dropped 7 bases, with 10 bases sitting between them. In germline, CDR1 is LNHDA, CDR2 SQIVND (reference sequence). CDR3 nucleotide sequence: TGTGCCAGTAGTACTGGACAGTTCGGGGAGCTGTTTTTT. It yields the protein CASSTGQFGELFF.

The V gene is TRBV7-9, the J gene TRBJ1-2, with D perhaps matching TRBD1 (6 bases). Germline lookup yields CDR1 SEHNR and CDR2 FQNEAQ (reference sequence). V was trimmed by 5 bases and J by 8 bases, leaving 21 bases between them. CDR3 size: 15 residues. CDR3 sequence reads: CASSPRGVGAGGYTF. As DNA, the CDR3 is TGTGCCAGCAGCCCGCGGGGCGTGGGGGCAGGAGGCTACACCTTC.

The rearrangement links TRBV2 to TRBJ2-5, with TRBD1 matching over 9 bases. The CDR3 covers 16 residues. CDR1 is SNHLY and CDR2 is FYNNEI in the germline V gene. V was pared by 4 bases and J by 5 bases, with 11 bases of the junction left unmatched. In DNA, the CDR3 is TGTGCCAGCAGTGCTGGGGACAGGGTTGATCAGGAGACCCAGTACTTC. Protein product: CASSAGDRVDQETQYF.

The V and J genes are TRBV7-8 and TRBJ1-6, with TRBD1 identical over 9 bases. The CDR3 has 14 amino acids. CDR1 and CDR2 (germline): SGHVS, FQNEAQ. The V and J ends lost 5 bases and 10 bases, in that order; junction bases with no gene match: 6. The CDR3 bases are TGTGCCAGCAGCCCGGGACAGGGATGGTCACCCCTCCACTTT. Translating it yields CASSPGQGWSPLHF.